A selection of T cell receptor beta chains follows, all from one sample in a study of T cells after yellow fever vaccination. Via MiXCR, TCRdb re-called the 5' RACE reads, giving one row per CDR3 protein. The sample shows approximately 150,000 distinct CDR3 sequences, about 7.7% of them seen only once. The sample in question was CD4+ T cells sorted from PBMCs, obtained 5 days after the yellow fever booster vaccination. These receptors all stem from a man between 25 and 39 years old who received the YFV17D yellow fever vaccine. Each CDR3 is given with its conserved first and last residue. The order of the fields is CDR3 length, J gene, D gene, V gene, CDR3 protein. The D gene is left open where the match is weak.

14,TRBJ2-5,NA,TRBV18,CASSPLSSAETQYF
14,TRBJ2-4,NA,TRBV5-5,CASSITTLPNIQYF
20,TRBJ2-6,NA,TRBV19,CASIDPIRGARTTGANVLTF
14,TRBJ1-1,NA,TRBV20-1,CSARAETLNTEAFF
16,TRBJ1-4,NA,TRBV5-5,CASSSPWGGSNEKLFF
14,TRBJ2-7,NA,TRBV6-2/TRBV6-3,CASSYDEGLYEQYF
15,TRBJ2-2,NA,TRBV3-1,CASSQDWANTGELFF
15,TRBJ2-7,TRBD1,TRBV5-1,CASSLERGQSYEQYF
13,TRBJ2-4,NA,TRBV15,CATSTIAKNIQYF
16,TRBJ2-1,TRBD2,TRBV19,CASTRIAGSSYNEQFF
15,TRBJ1-1,NA,TRBV5-1,CASSLGGSIYTEAFF
22,TRBJ2-1,TRBD2,TRBV12-3/TRBV12-4,CASSLEPPLTSGRALAYNEQFF
15,TRBJ1-1,NA,TRBV19,CASSRRRRVNTEAFF
13,TRBJ2-5,NA,TRBV30,CAWSRGKQETQYF
15,TRBJ1-2,NA,TRBV5-5,CASSLSGSHNYGYTF
15,TRBJ2-7,TRBD2,TRBV10-1,CASSESRGLVTEQYF
14,TRBJ2-5,TRBD1,TRBV20-1,CSARDPTGRETQYF
16,TRBJ2-2,NA,TRBV5-4,CASSLSQSLVSGELFF
14,TRBJ2-3,TRBD2,TRBV28,CASSKRGGTDTQYF
15,TRBJ2-4,NA,TRBV20-1,CSASGWEADVNIQYF
14,TRBJ2-5,NA,TRBV6-2/TRBV6-3,CASSFIQIQETQYF
11,TRBJ2-7,NA,TRBV29-1,CSVAGSYEQYF
15,TRBJ2-5,TRBD1,TRBV7-2,CASSNQRTGGETQYF
12,TRBJ1-2,NA,TRBV29-1,CSVWIPSYGYTF
14,TRBJ2-7,NA,TRBV28,CASASGTPAYEQYF
15,TRBJ2-5,NA,TRBV24-1,CATSAPSGPQETQYF
16,TRBJ2-1,TRBD2,TRBV20-1,CSASGASGRIYNEQFF
18,TRBJ2-2,TRBD2,TRBV18,CASSLRGTSATNTGELFF
15,TRBJ2-4,NA,TRBV30,CAWSKSYKAKNIQYF
15,TRBJ2-7,TRBD1,TRBV25-1,CASSEAGTGFFEQYF
14,TRBJ2-1,NA,TRBV11-3,CASSLAGFRNEQFF
15,TRBJ2-7,NA,TRBV5-6,CASSYGRDWIYEQYF
10,TRBJ2-1,TRBD2,TRBV7-2,CASSATSMVF
14,TRBJ2-1,NA,TRBV29-1,CSTPRGGGTLEQFF
14,TRBJ2-2,TRBD2,TRBV4-3,CASSHRGGTGELFF
14,TRBJ2-5,NA,TRBV7-3,CASSLVSGKETQYF
16,TRBJ2-2,NA,TRBV4-3,CASSPETNRNTGELFF
16,TRBJ2-1,NA,TRBV4-3,CASSQEAPPPYNEQFF
14,TRBJ1-2,NA,TRBV7-2,CASSLVAGAYGYTF
14,TRBJ2-3,NA,TRBV6-1,CASSLSRGTDTQYF
15,TRBJ2-2,NA,TRBV11-2,CASSRDGPNTGELFF
14,TRBJ2-3,NA,TRBV5-1,CASSLPQPTDTQYF
14,TRBJ2-7,TRBD2,TRBV6-2/TRBV6-3,CASSLLAGGNEQYF
15,TRBJ2-7,NA,TRBV4-3,CASSQLPEITYEQYF
15,TRBJ2-1,TRBD2,TRBV15,CATSRDTSALYEQFF
14,TRBJ1-1,NA,TRBV29-1,CSVWRGAGFTEAFF
13,TRBJ2-2,NA,TRBV20-1,CSAMQFDTGELFF
14,TRBJ2-1,NA,TRBV4-3,CASSQEVASTEQFF
11,TRBJ2-3,NA,TRBV5-1,CASSFQGTQYF
14,TRBJ2-7,NA,TRBV6-5,CASSYTPGVGEQYF
16,TRBJ2-2,NA,TRBV7-2,CASSLAGSGNTGELFF
15,TRBJ2-3,TRBD2,TRBV24-1,CATSMQREFKDTQYF
13,TRBJ2-1,TRBD2,TRBV6-2/TRBV6-3,CAVRESSGPRSFF
15,TRBJ2-6,NA,TRBV6-2/TRBV6-3,CASSDLYSGANVLTF
14,TRBJ2-1,NA,TRBV5-1,CASGTQSRGNEQFF
13,TRBJ1-1,NA,TRBV7-9,CASSYRPNTEAFF
16,TRBJ2-4,TRBD1,TRBV25-1,CVSSETLGQGKNIQYF
14,TRBJ2-3,NA,TRBV7-2,CASTRRGVADTQYF
15,TRBJ2-1,NA,TRBV5-1,CASSLVGISYNEQFF
12,TRBJ2-7,TRBD1,TRBV5-6,CASSGQGHEQYF